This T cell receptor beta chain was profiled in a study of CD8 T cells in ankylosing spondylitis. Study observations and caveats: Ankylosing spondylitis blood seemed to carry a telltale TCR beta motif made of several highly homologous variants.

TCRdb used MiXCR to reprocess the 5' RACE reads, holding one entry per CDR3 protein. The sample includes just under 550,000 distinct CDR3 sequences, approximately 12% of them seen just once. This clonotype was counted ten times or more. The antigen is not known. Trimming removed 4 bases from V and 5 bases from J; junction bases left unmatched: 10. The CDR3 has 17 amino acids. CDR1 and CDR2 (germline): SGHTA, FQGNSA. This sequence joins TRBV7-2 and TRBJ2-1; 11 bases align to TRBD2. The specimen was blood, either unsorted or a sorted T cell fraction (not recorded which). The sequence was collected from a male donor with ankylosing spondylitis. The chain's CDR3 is CASSYSPSSGRDNEQFF. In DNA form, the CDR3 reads TGTGCCAGCAGCTACTCCCCGAGTAGCGGGAGGGACAATGAGCAGTTCTTC.